Given below is one TCR beta chain in context. This specimen comes from a study of blood T cell repertoires in COVID-19. Study at large: Specimens from acute and convalescent COVID-19 originated in the United States, Italy and Spain.

The method was immunoSEQ multiplex PCR; TCRdb's version includes in-frame clones alone and lacks a portion of them. The data show approximately 220,000 clones, with roughly 80% seen just once and 4.7% held by the top ten. V dropped 6 bases and J dropped 4; count of bases not matched to a gene: 3. There are 14 residues in the CDR3. Germline V gene lookup returns CDR1 MNHEY and CDR2 SVGAGI. This receptor was taken from a woman between 65 and 79 years old with acute or convalescent COVID-19. The V gene is TRBV6-5, the J gene TRBJ1-4; TRBD1 agrees at 9 bases. The sequenced sample consisted of peripheral blood. CDR3 residues: CASRGQGVNEKLFF. In DNA, the CDR3 is TGTGCCAGCAGGGGACAGGGAGTTAATGAAAAACTGTTTTTT.